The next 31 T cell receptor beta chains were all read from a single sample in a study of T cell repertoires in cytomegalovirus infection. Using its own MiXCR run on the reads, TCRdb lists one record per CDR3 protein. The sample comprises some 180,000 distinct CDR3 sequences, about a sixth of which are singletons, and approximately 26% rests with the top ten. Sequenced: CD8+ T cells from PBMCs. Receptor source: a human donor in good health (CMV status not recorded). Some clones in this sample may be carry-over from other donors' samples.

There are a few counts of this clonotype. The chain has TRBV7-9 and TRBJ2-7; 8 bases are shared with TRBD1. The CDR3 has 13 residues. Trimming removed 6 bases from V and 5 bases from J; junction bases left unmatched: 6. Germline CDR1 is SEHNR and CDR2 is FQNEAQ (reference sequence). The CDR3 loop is CASSRQGRNEQYF. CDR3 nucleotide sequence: TGTGCCAGCAGTAGACAGGGGAGGAACGAGCAGTACTTC.

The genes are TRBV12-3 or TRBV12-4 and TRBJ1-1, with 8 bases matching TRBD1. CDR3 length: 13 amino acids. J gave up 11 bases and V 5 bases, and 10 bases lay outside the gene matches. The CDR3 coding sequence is TGTGCCAGCAGTCTCGGACAGGGCTTGTTCGCTTTCTTT. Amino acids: CASSLGQGLFAFF.

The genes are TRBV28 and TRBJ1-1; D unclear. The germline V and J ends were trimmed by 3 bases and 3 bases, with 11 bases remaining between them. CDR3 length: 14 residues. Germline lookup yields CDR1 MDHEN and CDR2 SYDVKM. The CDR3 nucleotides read TGTGCCAGCAGTTTGGGGAGGGAAGACACTGAAGCTTTCTTT. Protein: CASSLGREDTEAFF.

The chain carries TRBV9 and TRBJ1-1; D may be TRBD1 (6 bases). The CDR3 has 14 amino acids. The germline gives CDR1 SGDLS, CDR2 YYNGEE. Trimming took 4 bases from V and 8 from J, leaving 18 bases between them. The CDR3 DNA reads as TGTGCCAGCAGCCTTCCCCGAGGGGGGGTAGAAGCTTTCTTT. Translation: CASSLPRGGVEAFF.

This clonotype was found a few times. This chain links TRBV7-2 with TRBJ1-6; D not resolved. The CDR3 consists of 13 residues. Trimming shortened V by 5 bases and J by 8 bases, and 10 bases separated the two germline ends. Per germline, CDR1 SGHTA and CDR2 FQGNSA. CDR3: CASSLPGDSPLHF. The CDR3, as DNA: TGTGCCAGCAGCCTCCCCGGGGATTCACCCCTCCACTTT.

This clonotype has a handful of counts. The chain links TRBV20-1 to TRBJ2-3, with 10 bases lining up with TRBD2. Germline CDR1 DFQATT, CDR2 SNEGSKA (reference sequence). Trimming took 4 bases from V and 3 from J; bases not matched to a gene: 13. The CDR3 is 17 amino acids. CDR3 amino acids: CSATPPKRGGGTDTQYF. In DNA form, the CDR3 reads TGCAGTGCTACTCCCCCCAAGCGGGGGGGCGGAACAGATACGCAGTATTTT.

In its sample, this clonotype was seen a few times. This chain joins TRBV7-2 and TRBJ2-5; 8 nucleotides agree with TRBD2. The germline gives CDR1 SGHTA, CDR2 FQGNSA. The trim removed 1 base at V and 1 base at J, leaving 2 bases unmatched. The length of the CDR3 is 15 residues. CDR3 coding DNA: TGTGCCAGCAGCTTAGGGGCGGGGGGCCAAGAGACCCAGTACTTC. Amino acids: CASSLGAGGQETQYF. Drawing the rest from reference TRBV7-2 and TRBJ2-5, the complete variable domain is GAGVSQSPSNKVTEKGKDVELRCDPISGHTALYWYRQSLGQGLEFLIYFQGNSAPDKSGLPSDRFSAERTGGSVSTLTIQRTQQEDSAVYLCASSLGAGGQETQYFGPGTRLLVL.

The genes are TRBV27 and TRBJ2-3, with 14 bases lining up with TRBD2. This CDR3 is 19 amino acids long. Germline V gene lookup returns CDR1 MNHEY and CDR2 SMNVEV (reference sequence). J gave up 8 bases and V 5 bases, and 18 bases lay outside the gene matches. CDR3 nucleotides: TGTGCCAGCAGTAAACCCCCGACTAGCGGGGGGGCTGCACAGGGTACGCAGTATTTT. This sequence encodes CASSKPPTSGGAAQGTQYF.

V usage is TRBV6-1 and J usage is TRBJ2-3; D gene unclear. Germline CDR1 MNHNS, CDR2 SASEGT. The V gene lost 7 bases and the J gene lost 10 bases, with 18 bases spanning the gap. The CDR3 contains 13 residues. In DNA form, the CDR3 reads TGTGCCAGCAATTGGCGACCCGGTGATCCGCAGTATTTT. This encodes CASNWRPGDPQYF.

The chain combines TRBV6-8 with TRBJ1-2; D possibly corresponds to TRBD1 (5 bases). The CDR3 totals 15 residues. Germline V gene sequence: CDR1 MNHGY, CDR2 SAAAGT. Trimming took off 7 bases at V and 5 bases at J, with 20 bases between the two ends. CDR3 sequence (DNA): TGTGCCAGCACCAGGTTTTCCGGGACGCGGTATGGCTACACCTTC. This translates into CASTRFSGTRYGYTF.

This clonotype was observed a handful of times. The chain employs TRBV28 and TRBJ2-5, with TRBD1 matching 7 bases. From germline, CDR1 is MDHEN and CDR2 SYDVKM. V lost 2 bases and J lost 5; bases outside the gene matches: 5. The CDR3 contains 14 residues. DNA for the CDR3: TGTGCCAGCAGTTTAAGAGGGGGCGGTGAGACCCAGTACTTC. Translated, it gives CASSLRGGGETQYF. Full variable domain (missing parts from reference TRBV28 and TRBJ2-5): DVKVTQSSRYLVKRTGEKVFLECVQDMDHENMFWYRQDPGLGLRLIYFSYDVKMKEKGDIPEGYSVSREKKERFSLILESASTNQTSMYLCASSLRGGGETQYFGPGTRLLVL.

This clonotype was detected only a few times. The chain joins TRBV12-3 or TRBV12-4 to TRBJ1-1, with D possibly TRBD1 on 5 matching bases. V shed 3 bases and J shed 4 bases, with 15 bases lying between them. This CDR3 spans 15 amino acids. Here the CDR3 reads CASSLESWGATEAFF. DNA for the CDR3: TGTGCCAGCAGTTTGGAGTCGTGGGGCGCCACTGAAGCTTTCTTT.

CDR3 residues: CASSQESGPYYGYTF. CDR3 nucleotide sequence: TGCGCCAGCAGCCAAGAATCAGGGCCCTACTATGGCTACACCTTC. The rearrangement joins TRBV4-1 to TRBJ1-2; perhaps TRBD1 as D (5 bases). CDR3 length equals 15 residues. The germline V gene has CDR1 MGHRA and CDR2 YSYEKL. V was clipped by 0 bases and J by 3 bases, with 11 bases between them.

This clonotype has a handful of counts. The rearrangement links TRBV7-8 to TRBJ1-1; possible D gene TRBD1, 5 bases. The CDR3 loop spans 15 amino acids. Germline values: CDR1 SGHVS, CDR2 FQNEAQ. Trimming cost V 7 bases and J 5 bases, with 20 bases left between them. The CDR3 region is CASTPAGGGNTEAFF. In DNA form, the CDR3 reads TGTGCCAGCACTCCCGCCGGGGGAGGGAATACTGAAGCTTTCTTT.

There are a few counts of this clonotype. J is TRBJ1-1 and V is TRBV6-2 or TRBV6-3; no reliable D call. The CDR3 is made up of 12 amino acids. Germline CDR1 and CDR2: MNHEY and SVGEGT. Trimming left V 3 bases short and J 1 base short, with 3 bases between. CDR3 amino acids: CASSYWNTEAFF. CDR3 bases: TGTGCCAGCAGTTATTGGAACACTGAAGCTTTCTTT.

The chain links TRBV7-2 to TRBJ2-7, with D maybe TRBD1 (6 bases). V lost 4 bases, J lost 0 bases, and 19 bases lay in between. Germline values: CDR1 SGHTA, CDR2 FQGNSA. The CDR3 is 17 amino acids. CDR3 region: CASSSPIGQRSSYEQYF. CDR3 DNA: TGTGCCAGCAGCTCACCAATCGGACAGAGGAGCTCCTACGAGCAGTACTTC.

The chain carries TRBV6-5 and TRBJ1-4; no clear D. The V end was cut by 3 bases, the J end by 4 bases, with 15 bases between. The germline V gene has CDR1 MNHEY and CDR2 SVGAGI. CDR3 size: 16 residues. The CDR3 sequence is CASSYRGEKLNEKLFF. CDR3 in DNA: TGTGCCAGCAGTTATCGCGGGGAAAAGCTTAATGAAAAACTGTTTTTT.

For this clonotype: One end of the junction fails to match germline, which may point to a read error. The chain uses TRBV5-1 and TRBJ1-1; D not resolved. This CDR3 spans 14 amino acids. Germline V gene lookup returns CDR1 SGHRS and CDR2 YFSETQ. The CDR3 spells CASSLGRPNAEAFF. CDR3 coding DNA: TGCGCCAGCAGCTTGGGACGGCCGAACGCTGAAGCTTTCTTT. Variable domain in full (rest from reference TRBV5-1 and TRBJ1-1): KAGVTQTPRYLIKTRGQQVTLSCSPISGHRSVSWYQQTPGQGLQFLFEYFSETQRNKGNFPGRFSGRQFSNSRSEMNVSTLELGDSALYLCASSLGRPNAEAFFGQGTRLTVV.

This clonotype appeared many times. CDR3 loop: CASTNQGGNEQFF. The CDR3 DNA follows: TGTGCCAGCACCAACCAAGGGGGAAATGAGCAGTTCTTC. This sequence joins TRBV7-8 and TRBJ2-1, with D perhaps TRBD1 (6 bases). CDR1 and CDR2 from the germline V gene are SGHVS and FQNEAQ. Deletions cut 7 bases from V and 7 bases from J, with 14 bases between. CDR3 length: 13 residues.

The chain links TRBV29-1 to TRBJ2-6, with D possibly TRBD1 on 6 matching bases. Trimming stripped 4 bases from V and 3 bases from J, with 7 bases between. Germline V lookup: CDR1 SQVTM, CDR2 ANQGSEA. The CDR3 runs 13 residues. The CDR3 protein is CSVGGGGANVLTF. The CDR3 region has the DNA TGCAGCGTTGGAGGGGGTGGGGCCAACGTCCTGACTTTC.

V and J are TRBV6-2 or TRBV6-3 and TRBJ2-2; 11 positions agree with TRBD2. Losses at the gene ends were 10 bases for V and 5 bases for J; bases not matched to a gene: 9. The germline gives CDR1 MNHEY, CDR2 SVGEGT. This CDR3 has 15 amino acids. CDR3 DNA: TGTGCCACCCTGACTAGCGGGGACCGGACCGGGGAGCTGTTTTTT. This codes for CATLTSGDRTGELFF.

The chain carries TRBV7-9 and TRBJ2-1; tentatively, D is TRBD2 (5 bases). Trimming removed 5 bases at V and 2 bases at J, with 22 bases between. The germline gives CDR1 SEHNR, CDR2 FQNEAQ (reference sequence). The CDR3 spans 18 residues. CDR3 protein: CASSQPHFREEAYNEQFF. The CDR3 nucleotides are TGTGCCAGCAGCCAACCCCATTTCCGCGAGGAGGCCTACAATGAGCAGTTCTTC. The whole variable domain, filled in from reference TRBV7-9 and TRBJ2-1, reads DTGVSQNPRHKITKRGQNVTFRCDPISEHNRLYWYRQTLGQGPEFLTYFQNEAQLEKSRLLSDRFSAERPKGSFSTLEIQRTEQGDSAMYLCASSQPHFREEAYNEQFFGPGTRLTVL.

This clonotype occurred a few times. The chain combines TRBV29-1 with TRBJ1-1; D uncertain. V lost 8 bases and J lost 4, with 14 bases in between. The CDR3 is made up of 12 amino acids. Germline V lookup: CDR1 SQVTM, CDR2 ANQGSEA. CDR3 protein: CSIFGGRTEAFF. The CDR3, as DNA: TGCAGCATCTTTGGTGGGCGCACTGAAGCTTTCTTT.

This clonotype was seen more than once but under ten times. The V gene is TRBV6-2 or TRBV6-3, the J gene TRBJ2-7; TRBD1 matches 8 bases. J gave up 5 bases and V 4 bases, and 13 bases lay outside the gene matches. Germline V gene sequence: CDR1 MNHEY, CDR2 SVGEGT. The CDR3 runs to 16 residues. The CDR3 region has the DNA TGTGCCAGCAGTTTAAGTCCCGGGACAGGCTTCCACGAGCAGTACTTC. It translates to CASSLSPGTGFHEQYF.

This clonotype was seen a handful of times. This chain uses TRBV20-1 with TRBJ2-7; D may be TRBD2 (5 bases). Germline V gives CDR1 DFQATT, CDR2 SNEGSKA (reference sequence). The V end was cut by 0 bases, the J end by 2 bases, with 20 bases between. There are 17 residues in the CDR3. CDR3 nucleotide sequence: TGCAGTGCTAGAGATCTGGCCCTCTCGGACGGGACCTACGAGCAGTACTTC. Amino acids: CSARDLALSDGTYEQYF.

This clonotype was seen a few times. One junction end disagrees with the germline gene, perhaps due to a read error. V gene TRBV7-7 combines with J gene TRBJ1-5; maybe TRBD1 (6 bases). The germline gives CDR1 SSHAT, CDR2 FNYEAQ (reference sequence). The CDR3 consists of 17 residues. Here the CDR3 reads CASSSTTGTTSNQPQHF. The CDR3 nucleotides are TGTGCTAGCAGCTCTACAACCGGGACAACTAGCAATCAGCCCCAGCATTTT.

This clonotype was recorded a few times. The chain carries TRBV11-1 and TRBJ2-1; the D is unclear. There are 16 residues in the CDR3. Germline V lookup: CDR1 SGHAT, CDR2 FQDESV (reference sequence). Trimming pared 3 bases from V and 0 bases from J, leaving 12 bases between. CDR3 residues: CASSFSVESSYNEQFF. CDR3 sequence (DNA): TGTGCCAGCAGCTTCAGCGTTGAGAGCTCCTACAATGAGCAGTTCTTC.

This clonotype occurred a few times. The CDR3 nucleotides read TGTGCCAGCAGCCCCACCCCGGGGACCTACGAGCAGTACTTC. It encodes CASSPTPGTYEQYF. V is TRBV7-9 and J is TRBJ2-7; possible D gene TRBD2, 5 bases. The ends were cut back, 5 bases at V and 2 bases at J, with 13 bases in the middle. The germline V gene has CDR1 SEHNR and CDR2 FQNEAQ (reference sequence). The CDR3 is 14 residues long.

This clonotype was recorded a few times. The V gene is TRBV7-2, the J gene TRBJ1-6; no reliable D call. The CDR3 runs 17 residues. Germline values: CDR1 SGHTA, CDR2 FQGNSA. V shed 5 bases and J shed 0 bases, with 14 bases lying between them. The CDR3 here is CASSEVDRSSYNSPLHF. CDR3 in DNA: TGTGCCAGCAGCGAAGTCGATAGGAGCTCCTATAATTCACCCCTCCACTTT.

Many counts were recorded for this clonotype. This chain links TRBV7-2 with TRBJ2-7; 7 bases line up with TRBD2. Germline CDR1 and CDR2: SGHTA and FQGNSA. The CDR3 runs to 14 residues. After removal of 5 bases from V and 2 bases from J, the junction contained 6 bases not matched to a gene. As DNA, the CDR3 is TGTGCCAGCAGCCCAGGACTAGAGACCTACGAGCAGTACTTC. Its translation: CASSPGLETYEQYF.

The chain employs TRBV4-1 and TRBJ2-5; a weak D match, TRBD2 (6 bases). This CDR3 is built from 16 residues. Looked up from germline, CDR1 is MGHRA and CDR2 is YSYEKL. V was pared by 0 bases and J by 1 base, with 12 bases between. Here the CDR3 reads CASSQEVAVPQETQYF. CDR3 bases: TGCGCCAGCAGCCAAGAAGTAGCGGTGCCCCAAGAGACCCAGTACTTC.